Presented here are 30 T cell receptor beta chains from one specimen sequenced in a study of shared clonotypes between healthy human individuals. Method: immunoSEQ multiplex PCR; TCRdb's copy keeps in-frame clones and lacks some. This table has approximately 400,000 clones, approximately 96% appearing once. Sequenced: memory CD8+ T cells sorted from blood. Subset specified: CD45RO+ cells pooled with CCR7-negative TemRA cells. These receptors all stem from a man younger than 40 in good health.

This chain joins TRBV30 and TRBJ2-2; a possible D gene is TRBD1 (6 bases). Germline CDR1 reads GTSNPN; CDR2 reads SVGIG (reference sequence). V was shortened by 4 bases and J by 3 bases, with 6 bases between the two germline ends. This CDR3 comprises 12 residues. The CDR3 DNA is TGTGCCTGGAACAGGGACACCGGGGAGCTGTTTTTT. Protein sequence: CAWNRDTGELFF.

The CDR3 region has the DNA TGCGCCAGCAAGTTTACTAGCACCTACAATGAGCAGTTCTTC. Its protein product is CASKFTSTYNEQFF. The rearrangement joins TRBV5-1 to TRBJ2-1; D perhaps matches TRBD2 (6 bases). The CDR3 extends over 14 amino acids. Germline loops: CDR1 SGHRS, CDR2 YFSETQ. The V end lost 6 bases, the J end lost 2 bases, and 12 bases lay between the germline ends.

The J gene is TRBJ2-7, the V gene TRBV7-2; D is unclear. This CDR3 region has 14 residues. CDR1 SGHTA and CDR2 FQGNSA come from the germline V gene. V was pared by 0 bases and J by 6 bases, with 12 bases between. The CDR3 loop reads CASSLATGWGEQYF. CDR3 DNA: TGTGCCAGCAGCTTAGCGACCGGGTGGGGCGAGCAGTACTTC.

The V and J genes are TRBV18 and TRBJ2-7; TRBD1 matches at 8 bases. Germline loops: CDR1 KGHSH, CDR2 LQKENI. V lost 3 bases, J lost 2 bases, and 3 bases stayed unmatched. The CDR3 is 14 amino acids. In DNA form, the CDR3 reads TGTGCCAGCTCACCGGGACAGGTTCCCTACGAGCAGTACTTC. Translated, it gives CASSPGQVPYEQYF. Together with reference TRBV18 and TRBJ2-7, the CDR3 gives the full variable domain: NAGVMQNPRHLVRRRGQEARLRCSPMKGHSHVYWYRQLPEEGLKFMVYLQKENIIDESGMPKERFSAEFPKEGPSILRIQQVVRGDSAAYFCASSPGQVPYEQYFGPGTRLTVT.

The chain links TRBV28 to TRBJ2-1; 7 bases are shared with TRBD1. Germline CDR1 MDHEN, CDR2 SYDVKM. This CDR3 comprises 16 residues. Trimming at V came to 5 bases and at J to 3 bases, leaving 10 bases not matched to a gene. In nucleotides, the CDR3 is TGTGCCAGCAGTGCCCCGGGGACAGAAAACTACAATGAGCAGTTCTTC. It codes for CASSAPGTENYNEQFF.

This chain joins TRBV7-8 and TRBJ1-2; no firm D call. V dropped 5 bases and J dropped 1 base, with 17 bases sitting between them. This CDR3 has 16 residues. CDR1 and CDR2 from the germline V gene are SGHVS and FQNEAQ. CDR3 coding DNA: TGTGCCAGCAGCCCAGATCGGCTCTTCGTTAACTATGGCTACACCTTC. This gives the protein CASSPDRLFVNYGYTF.

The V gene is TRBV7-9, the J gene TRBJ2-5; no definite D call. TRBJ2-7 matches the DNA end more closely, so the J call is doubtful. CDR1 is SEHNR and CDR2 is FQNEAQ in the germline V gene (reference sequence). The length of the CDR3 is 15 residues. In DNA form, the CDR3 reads TGTGCCAGCAGCCCCCCCCGAGGAACCCTCTACGAGCAGTACTTC. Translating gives CASSPPRGTLYEQYF.

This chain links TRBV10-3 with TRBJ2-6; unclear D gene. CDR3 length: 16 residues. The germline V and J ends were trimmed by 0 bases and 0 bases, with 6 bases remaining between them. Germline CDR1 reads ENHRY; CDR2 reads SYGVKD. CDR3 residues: CAISESESSGANVLTF. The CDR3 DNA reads TGTGCCATCAGTGAGTCGGAGAGCTCTGGGGCCAACGTCCTGACTTTC.

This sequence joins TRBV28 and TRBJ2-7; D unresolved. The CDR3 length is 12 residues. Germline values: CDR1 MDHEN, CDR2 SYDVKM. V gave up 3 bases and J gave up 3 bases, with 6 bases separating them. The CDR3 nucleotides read TGTGCCAGCAGTTTCCGCAGCTACGAGCAGTACTTC. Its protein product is CASSFRSYEQYF.

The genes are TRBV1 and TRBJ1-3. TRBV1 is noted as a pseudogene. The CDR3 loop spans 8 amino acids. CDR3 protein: CTSSGGYF. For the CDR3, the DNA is TGCACCAGCAGCGGAGGGTATTTT.

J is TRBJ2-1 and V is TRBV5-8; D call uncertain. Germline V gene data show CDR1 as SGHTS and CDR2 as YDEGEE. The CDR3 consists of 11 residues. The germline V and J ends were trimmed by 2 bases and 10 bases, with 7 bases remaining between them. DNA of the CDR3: TGTGCCAGCAGCTTAATCCGGGAGCAGTTCTTC. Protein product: CASSLIREQFF.

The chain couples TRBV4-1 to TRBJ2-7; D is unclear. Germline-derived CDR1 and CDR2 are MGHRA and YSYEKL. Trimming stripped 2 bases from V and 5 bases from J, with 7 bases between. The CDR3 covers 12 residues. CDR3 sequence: CASSQSVHEQYF. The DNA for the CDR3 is TGCGCCAGCAGCCAATCGGTCCACGAGCAGTACTTC.

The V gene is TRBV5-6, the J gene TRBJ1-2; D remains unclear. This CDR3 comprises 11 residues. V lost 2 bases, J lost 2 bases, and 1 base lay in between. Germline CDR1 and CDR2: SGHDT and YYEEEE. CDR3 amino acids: CASSFNYGYTF. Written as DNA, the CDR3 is TGTGCCAGCAGCTTCAACTATGGCTACACCTTC.

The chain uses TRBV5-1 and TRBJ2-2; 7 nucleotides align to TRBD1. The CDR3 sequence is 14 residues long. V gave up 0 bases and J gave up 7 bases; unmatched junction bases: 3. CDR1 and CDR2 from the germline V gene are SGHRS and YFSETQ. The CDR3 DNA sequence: TGCGCCAGCAGCTTGGGACAGGGAAACGGGGAGCTGTTTTTT. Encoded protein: CASSLGQGNGELFF.

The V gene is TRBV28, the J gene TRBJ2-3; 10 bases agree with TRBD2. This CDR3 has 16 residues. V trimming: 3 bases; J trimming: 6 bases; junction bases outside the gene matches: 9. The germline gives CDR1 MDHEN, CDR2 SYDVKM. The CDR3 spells CASSFRRLAGADTQYF. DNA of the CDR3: TGTGCCAGCAGTTTCCGGAGACTAGCGGGTGCTGATACGCAGTATTTT.

CDR3 in amino acids: CASSAPGGNIQYF. CDR3 bases: TGTGCCAGCAGCGCTCCAGGTGGGAACATTCAGTACTTC. The rearrangement joins TRBV9 to TRBJ2-4; D is uncertain. The CDR3 has 13 residues. The V and J ends lost 3 bases and 7 bases respectively, with 11 bases between them. From germline, CDR1 is SGDLS and CDR2 YYNGEE.

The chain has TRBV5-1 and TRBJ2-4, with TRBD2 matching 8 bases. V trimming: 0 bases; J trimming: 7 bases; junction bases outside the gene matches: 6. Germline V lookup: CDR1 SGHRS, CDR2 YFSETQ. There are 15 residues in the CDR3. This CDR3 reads CASSLAGGPGNIQYF. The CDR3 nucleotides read TGCGCCAGCAGCTTGGCGGGAGGGCCTGGGAACATTCAGTACTTC.

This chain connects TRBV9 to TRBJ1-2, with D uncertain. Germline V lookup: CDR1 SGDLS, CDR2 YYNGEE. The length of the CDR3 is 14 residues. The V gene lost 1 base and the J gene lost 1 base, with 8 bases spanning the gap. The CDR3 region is CASSVRADNYGYTF. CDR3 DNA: TGTGCCAGCAGCGTACGTGCCGATAACTATGGCTACACCTTC.

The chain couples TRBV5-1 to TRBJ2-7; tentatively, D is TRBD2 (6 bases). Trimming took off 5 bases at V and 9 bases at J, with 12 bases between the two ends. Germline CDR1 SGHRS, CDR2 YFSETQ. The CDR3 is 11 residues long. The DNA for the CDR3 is TGCGCCAGCAGTGGAGGGGTGGGGCAGTACTTC. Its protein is CASSGGVGQYF.

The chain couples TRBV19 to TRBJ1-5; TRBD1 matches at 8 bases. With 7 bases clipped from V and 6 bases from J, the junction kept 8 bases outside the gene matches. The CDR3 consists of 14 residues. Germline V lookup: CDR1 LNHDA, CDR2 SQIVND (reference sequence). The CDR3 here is CASNPTGGTQPQHF. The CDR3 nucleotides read TGTGCCAGTAACCCCACAGGGGGGACTCAGCCCCAGCATTTT.

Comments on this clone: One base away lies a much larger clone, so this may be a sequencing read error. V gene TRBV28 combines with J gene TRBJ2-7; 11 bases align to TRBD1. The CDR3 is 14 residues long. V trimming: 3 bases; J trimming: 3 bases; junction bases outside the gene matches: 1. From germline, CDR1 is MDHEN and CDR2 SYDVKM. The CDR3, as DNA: TGTGCCAGCAGTTTTGGGACAGGGGGCTACGAGCAGTACTTC. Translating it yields CASSFGTGGYEQYF.

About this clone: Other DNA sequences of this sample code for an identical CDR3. For the CDR3, the DNA is TGTGCCAGCAGCTTAGCCGGATATGGCTACACCTTC. This sequence encodes CASSLAGYGYTF. V and J are TRBV7-9 and TRBJ1-2, with no clear D. The CDR3 spans 12 residues. Trimming pared 0 bases from V and 5 bases from J, leaving 4 bases between. Germline CDR1 and CDR2: SEHNR and FQNEAQ (reference sequence).

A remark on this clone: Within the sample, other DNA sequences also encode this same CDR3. CDR3 sequence: CASSLSPYEQYF. The CDR3 DNA reads TGTGCCAGCAGCTTGTCTCCCTACGAGCAGTACTTC. The chain combines TRBV7-9 with TRBJ2-7; D is unresolved. The CDR3 covers 12 residues. The germline gives CDR1 SEHNR, CDR2 FQNEAQ (reference sequence). The ends were cut back, 3 bases at V and 2 bases at J, with 5 bases in the middle.

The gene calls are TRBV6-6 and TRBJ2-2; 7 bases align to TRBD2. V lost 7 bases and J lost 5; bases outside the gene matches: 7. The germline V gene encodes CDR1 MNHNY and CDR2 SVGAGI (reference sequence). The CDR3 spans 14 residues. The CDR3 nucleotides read TGTGCCAGCACACTGACTAGCTCAACCGGGGAGCTGTTTTTT. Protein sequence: CASTLTSSTGELFF.

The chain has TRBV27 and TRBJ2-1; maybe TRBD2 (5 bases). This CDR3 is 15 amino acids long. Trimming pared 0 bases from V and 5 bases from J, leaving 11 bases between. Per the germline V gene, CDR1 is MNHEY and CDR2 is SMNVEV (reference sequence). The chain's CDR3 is CASSLSGSIHNEQFF. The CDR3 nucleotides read TGTGCCAGCAGTTTATCAGGGAGTATCCACAATGAGCAGTTCTTC.

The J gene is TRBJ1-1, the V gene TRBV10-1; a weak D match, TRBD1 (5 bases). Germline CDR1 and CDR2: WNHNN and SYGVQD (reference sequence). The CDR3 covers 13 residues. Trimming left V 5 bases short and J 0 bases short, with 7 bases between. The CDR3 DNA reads TGCGCCAGCAGTCTGGGGGTGAACACTGAAGCTTTCTTT. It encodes CASSLGVNTEAFF.

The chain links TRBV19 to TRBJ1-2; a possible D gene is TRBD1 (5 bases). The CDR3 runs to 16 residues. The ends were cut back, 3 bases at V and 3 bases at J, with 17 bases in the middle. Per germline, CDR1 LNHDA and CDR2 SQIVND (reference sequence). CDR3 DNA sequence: TGTGCCAGTAGTATGAAAGGTACGAGGACACACTATGGCTACACCTTC. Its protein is CASSMKGTRTHYGYTF.

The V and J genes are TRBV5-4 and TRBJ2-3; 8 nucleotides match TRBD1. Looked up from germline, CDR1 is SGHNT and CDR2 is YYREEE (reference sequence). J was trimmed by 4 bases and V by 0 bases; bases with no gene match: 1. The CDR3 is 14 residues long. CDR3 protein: CASSLGQGPDTQYF. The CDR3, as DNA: TGTGCCAGCAGCTTGGGACAGGGGCCAGATACGCAGTATTTT.

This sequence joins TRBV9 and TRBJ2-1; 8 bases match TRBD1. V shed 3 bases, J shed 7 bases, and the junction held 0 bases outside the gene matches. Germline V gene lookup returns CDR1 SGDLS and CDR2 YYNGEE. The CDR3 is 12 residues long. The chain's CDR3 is CASSGQGNEQFF. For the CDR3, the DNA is TGTGCCAGCAGCGGACAGGGGAATGAGCAGTTCTTC.

For the CDR3, the DNA is TGCGCCAGCAGCCCCGGACTAGCGTTTAGCTCCTACGAGCAGTACTTC. It yields the protein CASSPGLAFSSYEQYF. The V call is TRBV5-1, the J call TRBJ2-7; 9 bases fit TRBD2. J lost 0 bases, V lost 4 bases, and 8 bases had no gene match. This CDR3 comprises 16 residues. Per the germline V gene, CDR1 is SGHRS and CDR2 is YFSETQ.